These T cell receptor beta chains were read from a single sample in a study of cytomegalovirus exposure and HLA in healthy donors. Using immunoSEQ multiplex PCR, the repertoire was profiled, and TCRdb retains in-frame clones only, with some absent. The table has about 170,000 clones, approximately 85% seen once. The specimen sequenced was PBMCs. These TCRs come from a man aged 25 to 40 in good health and CMV-seropositive. CDR3s include the opening cysteine and the closing phenylalanine or tryptophan. D genes are given only for firm matches. Clone size is given for some rows only: seen once, a few or many times, or a class if the clone is expanded.

d_call	j_call	clone_size	cdr3_length	v_call	cdr3_aa	cdr3_nt
TRBD2	TRBJ2-3	once	18	TRBV7-3	CASSLRTSGRTPTDTQYF	TGTGCCAGCAGCCTGAGGACTAGCGGGAGAACCCCCACAGATACGCAGTATTTT
TRBD1	TRBJ2-7	.	16	TRBV25-1	CASSDVTGTGGAEQYF	TGTGCCAGCAGTGACGTAACCGGGACAGGGGGCGCCGAGCAGTACTTC
.	TRBJ1-2	.	15	TRBV27	CASSSFRDSNYGYTF	TGTGCCAGCAGTTCTTTCAGGGATTCTAACTATGGCTACACCTTC
.	TRBJ2-2	.	14	TRBV19	CASSMGGNTGELFF	TGTGCCAGCTCAATGGGGGGGAACACCGGGGAGCTGTTTTTT
.	TRBJ1-3	.	16	TRBV5-5	CASNSGNRPSGNTIYF	TGTGCCAGCAATTCGGGGAACAGACCCTCTGGAAACACCATATATTTT
.	TRBJ1-5	.	13	TRBV6-5	CASNQGFNQPQHF	TGTGCCAGCAATCAGGGTTTCAATCAGCCCCAGCATTTT
TRBD2	TRBJ2-7	.	16	TRBV29-1	CSVGAYPGLAGPEQYF	TGCAGCGTTGGGGCCTACCCGGGACTAGCGGGACCCGAGCAGTACTTC
TRBD1	TRBJ1-1	.	12	TRBV18	CASSQDRPEAFF	TGTGCCAGCTCACAGGACAGGCCTGAAGCTTTCTTT
TRBD2	TRBJ2-1	.	15	TRBV29-1	CSVDPSGRARNEQFF	TGCAGCGTTGATCCTAGCGGGAGGGCCCGGAATGAGCAGTTCTTC
.	TRBJ1-2	.	16	TRBV4-1	CASSQPTGSTYYGYTF	TGCGCCAGCAGCCAACCGACAGGATCGACCTACTATGGCTACACCTTC
TRBD1	TRBJ2-2	.	14	TRBV29-1	CSVQGAGSAGELFF	TGCAGCGTACAGGGGGCCGGGAGCGCCGGGGAGCTGTTTTTT
.	TRBJ2-5	once	15	TRBV7-7	CASSLEARSAETQYF	TGTGCTAGCAGCTTAGAGGCTCGTAGCGCGGAGACCCAGTACTTC
.	TRBJ1-4	few	13	TRBV5-5	CASTGTRNEKLFF	TGTGCCAGCACCGGGACACGGAATGAAAAACTGTTTTTT
.	TRBJ2-2	.	15	TRBV5-1	CASSFRTVGPGELFF	TGCGCCAGCAGCTTTCGGACAGTAGGACCCGGGGAGCTGTTTTTT
.	TRBJ2-1	.	15	TRBV7-9	CSSSWQSTTYNEQFF	TGTTCCAGCAGCTGGCAATCCACAACCTACAATGAGCAGTTCTTC
.	TRBJ1-3	.	14	TRBV10-3	CAISESDRGNTIYF	TGTGCCATCAGTGAGTCTGACAGAGGAAACACCATATATTTT
TRBD2	TRBJ2-3	.	15	TRBV5-6	CASSLGSGSTDTQYF	TGTGCCAGCAGCTTGGGTAGCGGGAGTACAGATACGCAGTATTTT
.	TRBJ2-6	.	15	TRBV28	CASTWGFSGANVLTF	TGTGCCAGCACCTGGGGCTTCTCTGGGGCCAACGTCCTGACTTTC
.	TRBJ2-3	once	16	TRBV23-1	CASSQVSGMTADAQYF	TGCGCCAGCAGTCAAGTTTCAGGGATGACGGCAGATGCGCAGTATTTT
TRBD1	TRBJ1-2	.	16	TRBV19	CASSQSRDRANYGYTF	TGTGCCAGTAGTCAGTCCCGGGACAGAGCTAACTATGGCTACACCTTC
.	TRBJ2-3	.	15	TRBV14	CASSQQYGSTDTQYF	TGTGCCAGCAGCCAACAATACGGGAGCACAGATACGCAGTATTTT
.	TRBJ1-1	.	12	TRBV18	CASSLLNTEAFF	TGTGCCAGCTCACTATTGAACACTGAAGCTTTCTTT
TRBD2	TRBJ2-5	.	19	TRBV4-3	CASSQYSSYSGREGETQYF	TGCGCCAGCAGCCAATACTCTTCTTATAGCGGGAGGGAAGGAGAGACCCAGTACTTC
.	TRBJ1-2	.	15	TRBV15	CATSSPNTALYGYTF	TGTGCCACCAGCAGCCCGAACACAGCTCTCTATGGCTACACCTTC
TRBD1	TRBJ1-1	.	15	TRBV11-3	CASSLTWTGHTEAFF	TGTGCCAGCAGCCTAACCTGGACAGGTCACACTGAAGCTTTCTTT